These T cell receptor beta chains were read from a single sample in a study of blood T cell repertoires in COVID-19. Here immunoSEQ multiplex PCR was the method, and the copy in TCRdb shows in-frame clones only, minus some. Of about 140,000 clones listed, approximately 87% are singletons. Specimen: peripheral blood. These receptors originate from a woman aged 40 to 50 with acute or convalescent COVID-19. The CDR3 runs from the conserved cysteine through the conserved F or W. Fields, in order: CDR3 protein, CDR3 DNA, J gene, clone size, V gene, D gene. D genes are given only for firm matches. Clone size appears in some rows only: once, few, many, or a class for an expanded clone.

CAISETGAREKLFF | TGTGCCATCAGTGAAACAGGGGCTCGGGAAAAACTGTTTTTT | TRBJ1-4 | NA | TRBV10-3 | TRBD1
CATSEGGANEKLFF | TGTGCCACCAGTGAGGGAGGTGCTAATGAAAAACTGTTTTTT | TRBJ1-4 | few | TRBV24-1 | NA
CASSYLGTEVYNEQFF | TGTGCCAGCAGCTACCTCGGGACAGAAGTATACAATGAGCAGTTCTTC | TRBJ2-1 | once | TRBV5-6 | TRBD1
CASSLTLGYEQYF | TGTGCCAGCAGCTTGACCCTAGGCTACGAGCAGTACTTC | TRBJ2-7 | NA | TRBV7-3 | NA
CASSLGAGSYNSPLHF | TGTGCCAGCAGCTTAGGTGCAGGTTCCTATAATTCACCCCTCCACTTT | TRBJ1-6 | NA | TRBV7-9 | NA
CASSPEMVPTDTQYF | TGCGCCAGCAGCCCTGAGATGGTCCCCACAGATACGCAGTATTTT | TRBJ2-3 | NA | TRBV4-3 | NA
CASSDGSGGAYNEQFF | TGTGCCAGCAGTGACGGGAGTGGGGGGGCCTACAATGAGCAGTTCTTC | TRBJ2-1 | NA | TRBV2 | TRBD2
CASSLYPSWGDEQYF | TGTGCCAGCAGTTTATACCCTAGCTGGGGAGACGAGCAGTACTTC | TRBJ2-7 | NA | TRBV27 | NA
CASGPHGLAGSTDTQYF | TGTGCTAGTGGTCCGCACGGACTAGCGGGAAGCACAGATACGCAGTATTTT | TRBJ2-3 | NA | TRBV12-5 | TRBD2
CASRTSGNEQFF | TGTGCCAGTCGGACTAGCGGCAATGAGCAGTTCTTC | TRBJ2-1 | NA | TRBV21-1 | NA
CASSDSASGSGTDTQYF | TGTGCCAGCAGTGACTCGGCCAGCGGGAGTGGGACAGATACGCAGTATTTT | TRBJ2-3 | NA | TRBV6-4 | TRBD2
CASSPRGSGTQYF | TGTGCCAGCAGCCCCAGGGGGTCCGGGACCCAGTACTTC | TRBJ2-5 | NA | TRBV7-2 | TRBD1